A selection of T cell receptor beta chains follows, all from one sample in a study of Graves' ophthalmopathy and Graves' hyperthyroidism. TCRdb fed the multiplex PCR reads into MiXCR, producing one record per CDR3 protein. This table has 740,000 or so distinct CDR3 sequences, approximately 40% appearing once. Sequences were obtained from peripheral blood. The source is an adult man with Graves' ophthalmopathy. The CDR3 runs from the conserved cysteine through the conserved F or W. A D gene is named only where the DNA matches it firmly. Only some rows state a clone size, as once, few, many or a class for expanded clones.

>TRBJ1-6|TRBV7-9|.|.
CASSIEGQTSPLHF
TGTGCCAGCAGCATAGAAGGACAGACTTCACCCCTCCACTTT
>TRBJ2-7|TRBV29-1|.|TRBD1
CSGEGAGEQYF
TGCAGCGGCGAGGGGGCGGGTGAGCAGTACTTC
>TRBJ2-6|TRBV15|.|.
CATSREREVNTEAGANVLTF
TGTGCCACCAGCAGAGAAAGGGAGGTGAACACTGAAGCTGGGGCCAACGTCCTGACTTTC
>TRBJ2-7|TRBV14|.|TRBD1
CASSQWDRGYEQYF
TGTGCCAGCAGCCAATGGGACAGGGGCTACGAGCAGTACTTC
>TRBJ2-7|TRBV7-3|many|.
CASSPGGAVAYEQYF
TGTGCCAGCAGCCCTGGAGGGGCGGTCGCCTACGAGCAGTACTTC
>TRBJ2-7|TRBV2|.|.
CASSLAGGGGPYEQYF
TGTGCCAGCAGCTTAGCTGGTGGGGGGGGCCCGTACGAGCAGTACTTC
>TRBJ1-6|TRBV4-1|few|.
CASSRVQLDNSPLHF
TGCGCCAGCAGCCGAGTTCAGTTAGATAATTCACCCCTCCACTTT
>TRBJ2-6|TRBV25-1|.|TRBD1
CASSACDRGSGANVLTF
TGTGCCAGCAGTGCATGCGACAGGGGATCTGGGGCCAACGTCCTGACTTTC
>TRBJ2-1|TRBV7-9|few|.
CASSLGQGYEQFF
TGTGCCAGCAGCTTAGGGCAGGGCTATGAGCAGTTCTTC
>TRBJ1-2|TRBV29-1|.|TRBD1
CSATGGTTSRGYTF
TGCAGCGCGACAGGGGGGACGACGTCGCGTGGCTACACCTTC
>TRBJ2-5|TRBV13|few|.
CASSLVRASETQYF
TGTGCCAGCAGCTTAGTCAGGGCTTCGGAGACCCAGTACTTC
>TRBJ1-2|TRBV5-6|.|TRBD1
CASRDSGGSGGYTF
TGTGCCAGCCGAGACTCAGGGGGATCAGGAGGCTACACCTTC
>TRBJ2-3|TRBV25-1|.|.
CASSVELGTQYF
TGTGCCAGCAGTGTAGAATTGGGTACGCAGTATTTT
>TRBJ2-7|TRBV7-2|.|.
CASSVAGEGTLSYEQYF
TGTGCCAGCAGCGTAGCCGGGGAAGGGACACTATCCTACGAGCAGTACTTC